The entry that follows covers one T cell receptor beta chain sequence. The data stem from a study of blood T cell repertoires in COVID-19. TCRdb keeps only in-frame clones here, not all; method: immunoSEQ multiplex PCR. The data show around 92,000 clones, about 91% seen once. CDR1 SGDLS and CDR2 YYNGEE come from the germline V gene. V was shortened by 7 bases and J by 0 bases, with 8 bases between the two germline ends. The CDR3 covers 13 residues. This receptor was obtained from a woman of 80 years or more with active COVID-19. This rearrangement joins TRBV9 to TRBJ1-3, with TRBD1 as a possible D gene (6 bases). Sequencing was done on a sample of peripheral blood. The CDR3 nucleotides read TGTGCCAGCGAAGGGGGCTCTGGAAACACCATATATTTT. Encoded protein: CASEGGSGNTIYF.